The clone carrying this T cell receptor beta chain was counted many times. Its specificity is not known. V lost 2 bases and J lost 0, with 10 bases in between. This CDR3 has 14 residues. Germline V gives CDR1 DFQATT, CDR2 SNEGSKA (reference sequence). This sample is drawn from a study of blood T cells in healthy people across ages. Whole-study context: When template switching was applied, about one barcoded beta molecule was captured per two T cells.

Primed by a sample-barcoded 5' primer and a J-beta primer mix, a second PCR proceeded for 7 to 11 cycles. Each CDR3 protein is one row after TCRdb ran MiXCR on the 5' RACE reads. The profile shows around 650,000 distinct CDR3 sequences, over 40% of them singletons. Whole-study findings and limits: With age, beta diversity per million T cells declined roughly linearly, significantly by approximately 40. Long-lived and aged donors differed, with more naive CD4+ cells and higher diversity in the long-lived.

What was sequenced was blood. This chain links TRBV20-1 with TRBJ1-1; no clear D. The receptor comes from a man at least 80 years old in good health. CDR3 sequence (DNA): TGCAGTGCTAGATCGCAGGTATTGAACACTGAAGCTTTCTTT. Encoded protein: CSARSQVLNTEAFF.